This entry describes one TCR beta chain. This specimen belongs to a study of CD8 T cells in Susac syndrome. cDNA came from around 0.5 to 1 ug RNA primed by random hexamers. TCRdb processed the immunoSEQ multiplex PCR reads anew with MiXCR; each CDR3 protein has one entry. The table lists 130,000 to 150,000 distinct CDR3 sequences, under 97% of them singletons. Germline assignment: CDR1 KGHSH and CDR2 LQKENI. V was trimmed by 1 base and J by 0 bases, leaving 15 bases between them. CDR3 size: 18 residues. V and J are TRBV18 and TRBJ2-2, with D perhaps TRBD1 (6 bases). This clonotype originated in a human donor with Susac syndrome. The material sequenced was CD4+ T cells from PBMCs. In DNA form, the CDR3 reads TGTGCCAGCTCACCACTTCGGACAGAAAAACCGAACACCGGGGAGCTGTTTTTT. Residues: CASSPLRTEKPNTGELFF.